These 20 T cell receptor beta chains were all obtained from the same sample, sequenced in a study of T cells expressing NK-cell markers. Following a re-call of the 5' RACE reads, TCRdb has one entry per CDR3 protein and lacks DNA. The sample shows about 160,000 distinct CDR3 sequences, and roughly 21% sits with its ten largest clones. Sequencing was carried out using blood T cells: a sorted CD56 or NKG2C T cell subset, CD4+ or CD8+ T cells, or bulk PBMC T cells (not recorded which). The receptors derive from a man aged 18-69 years in good health.

V and J are TRBV12-3 or TRBV12-4 and TRBJ2-1; the TRBD1 assignment by TCRdb is unverifiable without DNA. CDR3 size: 15 residues. This chain's CDR3 is CASSNTRDRFNEQFF.

The chain joins TRBV6-4 to TRBJ2-6. The germline V gene has CDR1 MRHNA and CDR2 SNTAGT. CDR3 length: 15 residues. The CDR3 loop is CASSDSNSGANVLTF.

This chain connects TRBV6-5 to TRBJ2-7; TCRdb designates TRBD1, a call that cannot be tested without DNA. The CDR3 has 17 residues. Germline V lookup: CDR1 MNHEY, CDR2 SVGAGI. This CDR3 reads CASSYSLPGQGLHEQYF.

The chain uses TRBV7-9 and TRBJ2-5; TCRdb names TRBD1, which stays unverified in the absence of DNA. Germline V gene data show CDR1 as SEHNR and CDR2 as FQNEAQ (reference sequence). This CDR3 contains 15 residues. CDR3 sequence: CASSLSGGSKETQYF.

The chain joins TRBV7-8 to TRBJ2-7. Germline CDR1 and CDR2: SGHVS and FQNEAQ. There are 13 residues in the CDR3. CDR3 loop: CASSLAAHYEQYF.

This sequence joins TRBV29-1 and TRBJ1-3. Germline-derived CDR1 and CDR2 are SQVTM and ANQGSEA. The CDR3 runs to 15 residues. The chain's CDR3 is CSVEVGLFTGNTIYF.

The genes are TRBV15 and TRBJ1-1; the TCRdb call, TRBD1, lacks DNA for checking. Germline assignment: CDR1 LNHNV and CDR2 YYDKDF (reference sequence). The CDR3 covers 17 residues. CDR3: CATSRDQLGKGLGEAFF.

The V and J genes are TRBV12-3 or TRBV12-4 and TRBJ1-2; the D gene TCRdb calls, TRBD1, cannot be checked with no DNA. This CDR3 has 15 residues. CDR3 protein: CASSFGTGDGYGYTF.

The rearrangement uses TRBV29-1 and TRBJ1-1; TCRdb's D gene call, TRBD1, goes unchecked for lack of DNA. This CDR3 contains 12 residues. The germline V gene has CDR1 SQVTM and CDR2 ANQGSEA. The CDR3 sequence: CSGGGLSTEAFF.

V gene TRBV7-2 combines with J gene TRBJ2-5; TCRdb's D gene call, TRBD1, goes unchecked for lack of DNA. The germline gives CDR1 SGHTA, CDR2 FQGNSA. The CDR3 is 15 amino acids. The CDR3 reads CASSLAGRVQETQYF.

V gene TRBV7-9 combines with J gene TRBJ2-5. The germline CDR1 and CDR2 sequences are SEHNR and FQNEAQ (reference sequence). The CDR3 has 16 residues. The CDR3 protein is CASSLVTKVGAETQYF. Drawing the rest from reference TRBV7-9 and TRBJ2-5, the complete variable domain is DTGVSQNPRHKITKRGQNVTFRCDPISEHNRLYWYRQTLGQGPEFLTYFQNEAQLEKSRLLSDRFSAERPKGSFSTLEIQRTEQGDSAMYLCASSLVTKVGAETQYFGPGTRLLVL.

The CDR3 protein is CASSLTDPDTQYF. V gene TRBV28 combines with J gene TRBJ2-3. Germline V CDR1 and CDR2: MDHEN, SYDVKM. The CDR3 runs 13 residues.

The rearrangement joins TRBV7-8 to TRBJ1-4. The CDR3 is 14 amino acids. From germline, CDR1 is SGHVS and CDR2 FQNEAQ. The CDR3 is CASSPSFGGEKLFF.

The chain combines TRBV7-8 with TRBJ1-2; TCRdb's D call of TRBD1 is untestable without DNA. The CDR3 extends over 16 amino acids. CDR1 SGHVS and CDR2 FQNEAQ come from the germline V gene. This chain's CDR3 is CASSLRIQGRNYGYTF.

The V gene is TRBV20-1, the J gene TRBJ2-3. The germline gives CDR1 DFQATT, CDR2 SNEGSKA (reference sequence). This CDR3 is built from 13 residues. The CDR3 loop reads CSARDRGIDTQYF.

The chain is built from TRBV7-6 and TRBJ2-1; absent DNA, TCRdb's TRBD1 call cannot be checked. The length of the CDR3 is 15 residues. CDR1 is SGHVS and CDR2 is FNYEAQ in the germline V gene. The CDR3: CASSPVGGGRNEQFF. The full variable domain, with the rest looked up from reference TRBV7-6 and TRBJ2-1, is GAGVSQSPRYKVTKRGQDVALRCDPISGHVSLYWYRQALGQGPEFLTYFNYEAQQDKSGLPNDRFSAERPEGSISTLTIQRTEQRDSAMYRCASSPVGGGRNEQFFGPGTRLTVL.

The chain employs TRBV7-8 and TRBJ2-5; the TCRdb call, TRBD1, lacks DNA for checking. The CDR3 totals 14 residues. Germline V CDR1 and CDR2: SGHVS, FQNEAQ. The CDR3 spells CASSLALSGETQYF.

The chain combines TRBV10-3 with TRBJ1-4. Looked up from germline, CDR1 is ENHRY and CDR2 is SYGVKD. This CDR3 spans 17 amino acids. The CDR3 loop reads CAISESHRASTNEKLFF.

The J gene is TRBJ1-2, the V gene TRBV3-1; the TRBD1 assignment by TCRdb is unverifiable without DNA. The CDR3 contains 13 residues. Germline loops: CDR1 LGHDT, CDR2 YNNKEL (reference sequence). CDR3 amino acids: CASSQADSYGYTF.

The rearrangement joins TRBV27 to TRBJ2-3; TCRdb designates TRBD2, a call that cannot be tested without DNA. Germline CDR1 and CDR2: MNHEY and SMNVEV (reference sequence). CDR3 length: 18 residues. The CDR3 region is CASSRGLAGGRRADTQYF.